The 19 T cell receptor beta chains below were found in one sample sequenced in a study of blood T cell repertoires in COVID-19. This table comes from immunoSEQ multiplex PCR, and its TCRdb copy is limited to in-frame clones, with some not included. Counted here are about 100,000 clones, approximately 90% occurring once; the ten biggest clones make up about 2.2%. The sequencing sample was made of peripheral blood. The receptors come from a man between 45 and 60 years old with active COVID-19.

V is TRBV5-1 and J is TRBJ2-2; tentatively, D is TRBD2 (7 bases). Trimming pared 4 bases from V and 1 base from J, leaving 14 bases between. The CDR3 totals 16 residues. Looked up from germline, CDR1 is SGHRS and CDR2 is YFSETQ. CDR3 loop: CASSGGLGGNTGELFF. The CDR3 DNA reads as TGCGCCAGCAGCGGAGGACTAGGGGGGAACACCGGGGAGCTGTTTTTT.

This chain uses TRBV7-9 with TRBJ2-6; D possibly corresponds to TRBD1 (6 bases). The CDR3 spans 17 residues. Germline V lookup: CDR1 SEHNR, CDR2 FQNEAQ (reference sequence). V was cut by 5 bases and J by 0 bases, with 14 bases left in between. Here the CDR3 DNA reads TGTGCCAGCAGCCCTCCGGGACACCTCTCTGGGGCCAACGTCCTGACTTTC. This encodes CASSPPGHLSGANVLTF.

CDR3 protein: CASSLEGRALTEAFF. In DNA, the CDR3 is TGTGCCAGCAGCTTAGAGGGCAGGGCGCTCACTGAAGCTTTCTTT. The chain uses TRBV7-8 and TRBJ1-1, with a weak D call TRBD1 (5 bases). The germline gives CDR1 SGHVS, CDR2 FQNEAQ. This CDR3 comprises 15 residues. V was shortened by 1 base and J by 4 bases, with 13 bases between the two germline ends. Using reference TRBV7-8 and TRBJ1-1 for the parts outside the CDR3, the full variable domain is GAGVSQSPRYKVAKRGQDVALRCDPISGHVSLFWYQQALGQGPEFLTYFQNEAQLDKSGLPSDRFFAERPEGSVSTLKIQRTQQEDSAVYLCASSLEGRALTEAFFGQGTRLTVV.

This clone turned up a few times. Other nucleotide sequences from this sample produce the same CDR3. This chain joins TRBV2 and TRBJ1-1, with D unclear. This CDR3 is built from 11 residues. Germline CDR1 SNHLY, CDR2 FYNNEI. V was clipped by 6 bases and J by 4 bases, with 6 bases between them. CDR3 residues: CASSPGTEAFF. The CDR3 region has the DNA TGTGCCAGCAGCCCAGGCACTGAAGCTTTCTTT.

The CDR3 DNA is TGTGCCAGCAGTCGACGACCGGGGACAGCGAACACCGGGGAGCTGTTTTTT. Its translation: CASSRRPGTANTGELFF. The J gene is TRBJ2-2, the V gene TRBV6-6; TRBD1 agrees at 7 bases. Germline assignment: CDR1 MNHNY and CDR2 SVGAGI (reference sequence). The CDR3 length is 17 residues. J lost 0 bases, V lost 5 bases, and 9 bases had no gene match.

This sequence joins TRBV25-1 and TRBJ2-1; TRBD2 matches at 13 bases. Per the germline V gene, CDR1 is MGHDK and CDR2 is SYGVNS. Trimming removed 6 bases from V and 12 bases from J; junction bases left unmatched: 8. The CDR3 covers 14 residues. CDR3 sequence reads: CASSKPGLAGWQFF. The DNA of the CDR3 is TGTGCCAGCAGCAAACCGGGACTAGCGGGGTGGCAGTTCTTC.

The chain carries TRBV21-1 and TRBJ2-3; the D call TRBD2 from the table was never checked on the DNA. TRBV21-1 is a documented pseudogene. CDR3 length equals 17 residues. The CDR3 nucleotides are TGTGCCAGCAGCAACCCCGGGGTATGGCGGAGCACAGATACGCAGTATTTT. It is translated as CASSNPGVWRSTDTQYF.

This clone showed up just once. This rearrangement joins TRBV12-3 or TRBV12-4 to TRBJ2-7; weak D call: TRBD2 (5 bases). The CDR3 has 12 amino acids. V was clipped by 1 base and J by 6 bases, with 7 bases between them. The CDR3 DNA sequence: TGTGCCAGCAGTTTAGACCGGGGCGAGCAGTACGTC. It is translated as CASSLDRGEQYV.

Note on this clone: Within the sample, other DNA sequences also encode this same CDR3. The J gene is TRBJ2-1, the V gene TRBV5-1, with unresolved D. CDR1 is SGHRS and CDR2 is YFSETQ in the germline V gene. This CDR3 is built from 14 residues. The V gene lost 0 bases and the J gene lost 4 bases, with 8 bases spanning the gap. The CDR3 spells CASSLGQAYNEQFF. The CDR3 DNA reads as TGCGCCAGCAGCTTGGGGCAGGCGTACAATGAGCAGTTCTTC.

This clone is a singleton in its sample. This chain links TRBV13 with TRBJ1-3; TRBD1 is a possible D gene (5 bases). Trimming removed 6 bases from V and 3 bases from J, with 18 bases in between. Germline CDR1 is PRHDT and CDR2 is FYEKMQ (reference sequence). The CDR3 covers 16 residues. The CDR3 region has the DNA TGTGCCAGCAGTCGGGGAGGGGCAGAAATTGGAAACACCATATATTTT. This sequence encodes CASSRGGAEIGNTIYF.

The chain carries TRBV3-1 (or the pseudogene TRBV3-2) and TRBJ2-5; 8 bases are shared with TRBD2. Germline V CDR1 and CDR2: LGHDT, YNNKEL (reference sequence). J lost 5 bases, V lost 6 bases, and 5 bases had no gene match. There are 13 residues in the CDR3. CDR3 region: CASSPSGPETQYF. CDR3 bases: TGTGCCAGCAGTCCTAGCGGGCCCGAGACCCAGTACTTC.

V usage is TRBV18 and J usage is TRBJ2-2; tentative D call: TRBD2 (5 bases). Germline CDR1 is KGHSH and CDR2 is LQKENI. The CDR3 is 13 residues long. The germline V and J ends were trimmed by 1 base and 7 bases, with 7 bases remaining between them. CDR3 sequence reads: CASSPRGSGELFF. The CDR3 DNA follows: TGTGCCAGCTCACCACGAGGGAGCGGGGAGCTGTTTTTT.

Only a few counts were recorded for this clone. This sequence joins TRBV4-1 and TRBJ2-1; 7 nucleotides match TRBD2. Trimming at V came to 1 base and at J to 9 bases, leaving 9 bases not matched to a gene. Germline assignment: CDR1 MGHRA and CDR2 YSYEKL. The CDR3 loop spans 15 amino acids. The CDR3 is CASSQAPAGNVEQFF. CDR3 coding DNA: TGCGCCAGCAGCCAAGCCCCAGCGGGGAACGTTGAGCAGTTCTTC.

This chain joins TRBV5-5 and TRBJ2-1; TRBD2 might be the D (5 bases). CDR1 and CDR2 from the germline V gene are SGHKS and YYEKEE (reference sequence). Trimming took off 1 base at V and 4 bases at J, with 15 bases between the two ends. The CDR3 spans 16 residues. CDR3 protein: CASSLSSSGLYNEQFF. The DNA of the CDR3 is TGTGCCAGCAGCTTGAGTTCCAGCGGTCTTTACAATGAGCAGTTCTTC.

The chain joins TRBV9 to TRBJ1-4; perhaps TRBD1 as D (6 bases). The V end was cut by 4 bases, the J end by 7 bases, with 14 bases between. The CDR3 length is 14 residues. Germline CDR1 and CDR2: SGDLS and YYNGEE. The CDR3 spells CASSPRGGGEKLFF. The CDR3 DNA follows: TGTGCCAGCAGCCCAAGAGGGGGGGGTGAAAAACTGTTTTTT.

The gene calls are TRBV2 and TRBJ2-6; the match to TRBD2 covers 12 bases. Germline CDR1 is SNHLY and CDR2 is FYNNEI. The ends lost 6 bases at V and 2 bases at J; junction bases unmatched: 5. CDR3 size: 17 residues. The CDR3 spells CASRLAGGSAGANVLTF. CDR3 DNA: TGTGCCAGCAGACTAGCGGGAGGATCCGCTGGGGCCAACGTCCTGACTTTC.

The chain couples TRBV9 to TRBJ1-2; 7 nucleotides match TRBD1. This CDR3 is built from 16 residues. Trimming cost V 3 bases and J 0 bases; bases outside gene matches: 8. CDR1 SGDLS and CDR2 YYNGEE come from the germline V gene. CDR3 protein: CASSGDSFLPNYGYTF. As DNA, the CDR3 is TGTGCCAGCAGCGGGGACAGTTTTCTTCCTAACTATGGCTACACCTTC.

The chain carries TRBV5-4 and TRBJ2-2; 13 bases map to TRBD2. J gave up 1 base and V 4 bases, and 1 base lay outside the gene matches. Looked up from germline, CDR1 is SGHNT and CDR2 is YYREEE (reference sequence). The CDR3 length is 16 residues. The CDR3 loop is CASSRTSGGNTGELFF. The CDR3 nucleotides are TGTGCCAGCAGCCGGACTAGCGGGGGGAACACCGGGGAGCTGTTTTTT.

The chain employs TRBV6-1 and TRBJ2-3, with 7 bases aligning to TRBD2. The CDR3 length is 14 residues. The ends lost 1 base at V and 5 bases at J; junction bases unmatched: 3. Germline values: CDR1 MNHNS, CDR2 SASEGT. The CDR3: CASSEGGSKDTQYF. The CDR3, as DNA: TGTGCCAGCAGTGAAGGCGGGAGTAAAGATACGCAGTATTTT.